This paragraph reports one TCR beta chain. The CDR3 runs to 16 residues. Germline-derived CDR1 and CDR2 are SNHLY and FYNNEI. V lost 5 bases and J lost 4, with 17 bases in between. The sample belongs to a study of CDR3 diversity in severe acne. TCRdb re-derived calls from the PCR reads in MiXCR, one entry per CDR3 protein. Among roughly 93,000 distinct CDR3 sequences listed, 45% to 55% were seen once. The chain joins TRBV2 to TRBJ1-4; maybe TRBD1 (6 bases). The source of this sequence is a male donor with severe acne vulgaris. The sample was blood. CDR3 region: CASSKDRTEINEKLFF. The DNA for the CDR3 is TGTGCCAGCAGTAAAGACAGGACAGAAATTAATGAAAAACTGTTTTTT.